This T cell receptor (beta chain) was captured in a study of post-analysis software for immune sequencing data. The CDR3 has 16 amino acids. The V end was cut by 3 bases, the J end by 4 bases, with 18 bases between. Germline assignment: CDR1 SEHNR and CDR2 FQNEAQ (reference sequence). cDNA libraries of TCR beta carried unique molecular identifiers. TCRdb reanalysed the PCR reads using MiXCR and keeps one entry per CDR3 protein. The table lists hundreds of thousands of distinct CDR3 sequences, 30% to 45% of them singletons. The study, taken as a whole, reports: Relative to controls, patients had about 5 TRBV segments at higher frequency, with TRBV5-6, TRBV5-1 and TRBV20-1 among these. The study found significantly lower normalized Chao1 diversity in multiple sclerosis patients than in controls.

This clonotype was seen a handful of times. What it binds is not known. The J gene is TRBJ1-2, the V gene TRBV7-9; possible D gene TRBD1, 5 bases. The sequenced sample consisted of blood. The receptor comes from a girl aged 5 to 17 with multiple sclerosis. CDR3 in amino acids: CASSFPPGGEGYGYTF. The CDR3 DNA is TGTGCCAGCAGCTTCCCTCCGGGGGGGGAAGGCTATGGCTACACCTTC.